One TCR beta chain is described in this entry. Its matching antigen is unknown. Produced via immunoSEQ multiplex PCR; TCRdb's table is partial and in-frame only. The sample holds about 140,000 clones, around nine tenths seen once. The data belong to a study of T cell responses to AZD1222 COVID-19 vaccine. As for the study in general: Pooling was applied to second doses at about 4 or about 12 weeks. Findings and caveats of the study: There were mostly white British donors and more females than males, and clonal diversity was possibly underestimated.

Trimming stripped 1 base from V and 4 bases from J, with 16 bases between. The CDR3 runs to 16 residues. Germline V lookup: CDR1 SGHRS, CDR2 YFSETQ. Material: peripheral blood, obtained on day 0 of AZD1222 vaccination. This sequence originates from an adult in good health. This rearrangement joins TRBV5-1 to TRBJ2-3; perhaps TRBD1 as D (6 bases). The CDR3 bases are TGCGCCAGCAGCTTGAGGGGGACCCCGGCATCAGATACGCAGTATTTT. This translates into CASSLRGTPASDTQYF.